The 32 T cell receptor beta chains presented below share a single source sample, sequenced in a study of Ad26.COV2.S vaccination and SARS-CoV-2 variants. The method was immunoSEQ multiplex PCR; TCRdb's version includes in-frame clones alone and lacks a portion of them. This table has hundreds of thousands of clones, roughly 86% appearing once. The treatment is: around 19 received Ad26.COV2.S at low or high dose, single or two shots; several received placebo; per-sample allocation not given. Collection of the samples took place on day 63 after the first injection of vaccine or placebo. The starting material was peripheral blood, obtained in a trial of Ad26.COV2.S vaccine versus placebo. The receptors were sampled from a person between 18 and 65 years old who received the Ad26.COV2.S COVID-19 vaccine or a placebo.

The chain links TRBV18 to TRBJ1-6; 10 nucleotides line up with TRBD1. CDR3 length: 15 residues. V gave up 3 bases and J gave up 10 bases; unmatched junction bases: 6. The germline gives CDR1 KGHSH, CDR2 LQKENI. The CDR3 spells CASSPGDRGRSPLHF. CDR3 nucleotide sequence: TGTGCCAGCTCACCCGGTGACAGGGGGCGATCACCCCTCCACTTT.

Written as DNA, the CDR3 is TGCGCCAGCCAAGAGTACACAGAGACCCAGTACTTC. Encoded protein: CASQEYTETQYF. The chain is built from TRBV5-1 and TRBJ2-5; D unresolved. Trimming removed 7 bases at V and 4 bases at J, with 11 bases between. Germline CDR1 reads SGHRS; CDR2 reads YFSETQ. The CDR3 runs 12 residues.

The chain recombines TRBV6-4 with TRBJ2-5; D possibly corresponds to TRBD1 (5 bases). Germline lookup yields CDR1 MRHNA and CDR2 SNTAGT. The CDR3 covers 15 residues. The germline V and J ends were trimmed by 6 bases and 2 bases, with 16 bases remaining between them. In nucleotides, the CDR3 is TGTGCCAGCAGCCCCGCCTGGGGCGGACAAGAGACCCAGTACTTC. Encoded protein: CASSPAWGGQETQYF.

V is TRBV18 and J is TRBJ1-2; D perhaps matches TRBD1 (5 bases). V lost 0 bases, J lost 6 bases, and 11 bases lay in between. The CDR3 covers 14 residues. The germline CDR1 and CDR2 sequences are KGHSH and LQKENI. The CDR3 protein is CASSPPRGDDGYTF. For the CDR3, the DNA is TGTGCCAGCTCACCACCGCGGGGGGATGATGGCTACACCTTC.

The chain is built from TRBV18 and TRBJ2-3, with D possibly TRBD1 on 5 matching bases. Germline-derived CDR1 and CDR2 are KGHSH and LQKENI. The V gene lost 3 bases and the J gene lost 0 bases, with 13 bases spanning the gap. The CDR3 spans 16 residues. CDR3 residues: CASSPLEQASTDTQYF. The CDR3 DNA follows: TGTGCCAGCTCACCTCTGGAACAGGCTAGCACAGATACGCAGTATTTT.

This clone was observed a few times. CDR3 amino acids: CASSLTGDHFYEQYF. As DNA, the CDR3 is TGTGCCAGCAGTTTAACAGGGGATCATTTCTACGAGCAGTACTTC. V usage is TRBV27 and J usage is TRBJ2-7, with 7 bases aligning to TRBD1. Trimming removed 2 bases from V and 3 bases from J; junction bases left unmatched: 7. CDR3 length: 15 residues. Germline V gives CDR1 MNHEY, CDR2 SMNVEV (reference sequence).

The rearrangement uses TRBV19 and TRBJ1-3; D is ambiguous. V lost 6 bases to trimming and J lost 4 bases, with 10 bases between them. Germline assignment: CDR1 LNHDA and CDR2 SQIVND (reference sequence). This CDR3 region has 13 residues. Written as DNA, the CDR3 is TGTGCCAGTAGCCTGGAGATAGGAAACACCATATATTTT. As protein: CASSLEIGNTIYF. Drawing the rest from reference TRBV19 and TRBJ1-3, the complete variable domain is DGGITQSPKYLFRKEGQNVTLSCEQNLNHDAMYWYRQDPGQGLRLIYYSQIVNDFQKGDIAEGYSVSREKKESFPLTVTSAQKNPTAFYLCASSLEIGNTIYFGEGSWLTVV.

This clone was recorded only once. The chain couples TRBV4-2 to TRBJ1-5, with D unresolved. The ends were cut back, 1 base at V and 4 bases at J, with 11 bases in the middle. CDR1 and CDR2 from the germline V gene are LGHNA and YNFKEQ. The CDR3 contains 15 residues. CDR3 amino acids: CASSQGQYANQPQHF. The CDR3 bases are TGTGCCAGCAGCCAAGGTCAGTACGCAAATCAGCCCCAGCATTTT.

This rearrangement joins TRBV5-5 to TRBJ1-4; no clear D gene. CDR1 is SGHKS, CDR2 YYEKEE, per germline (reference sequence). Trimming took off 2 bases at V and 5 bases at J, with 7 bases between the two ends. The CDR3 has 13 residues. CDR3 DNA: TGTGCCAGCAGCTTTTTCGCCAATGAAAAACTGTTTTTT. Translating gives CASSFFANEKLFF.

The chain employs TRBV19 and TRBJ1-2; D might be TRBD1 (6 bases). The CDR3 sequence is 16 residues long. The germline V and J ends were trimmed by 7 bases and 8 bases, with 26 bases remaining between them. CDR1 and CDR2 (germline): LNHDA, SQIVND (reference sequence). The CDR3 coding sequence is TGTGCCAGTACGCCGGGGGGCGGCCCTACCCCACGGGGCTACACCTTC. It yields the protein CASTPGGGPTPRGYTF.

The chain links TRBV7-6 to TRBJ2-5, with D possibly TRBD2 on 5 matching bases. Trimming stripped 5 bases from V and 1 base from J, with 14 bases between. CDR1 and CDR2 from the germline V gene are SGHVS and FNYEAQ. The CDR3 is 15 amino acids. The CDR3 bases are TGTGCCAGCAGCGCGAGCCGGGAACCCCAAGAGACCCAGTACTTC. This translates into CASSASREPQETQYF.

V gene TRBV5-8 combines with J gene TRBJ1-1; possible D gene TRBD1, 5 bases. The CDR3 is 15 amino acids. Germline V CDR1 and CDR2: SGHTS, YDEGEE. V lost 2 bases and J 5 bases, leaving 16 bases between the germline ends. For the CDR3, the DNA is TGTGCCAGCAGCTTCGTCCTGGGTTGGGGGACTGAAGCTTTCTTT. Its protein is CASSFVLGWGTEAFF.

This clone occurred once. The chain uses TRBV4-1 and TRBJ2-2; maybe TRBD2 (5 bases). Germline values: CDR1 MGHRA, CDR2 YSYEKL. The CDR3 runs to 15 residues. V lost 1 base, J lost 6 bases, and 12 bases lay in between. The CDR3 DNA is TGCGCCAGCAGCCAAGGAGCCATCGGGGCCGGGGAGCTGTTTTTT. Translating gives CASSQGAIGAGELFF.

The V call is TRBV5-1, the J call TRBJ1-1; 9 nucleotides agree with TRBD1. The germline V gene has CDR1 SGHRS and CDR2 YFSETQ. This CDR3 has 15 amino acids. V lost 1 base to trimming and J lost 3 bases; unmatched junction nucleotides: 4. For the CDR3, the DNA is TGCGCCAGCAGCTTGACAGGGGGCTGGTACACTGAAGCTTTCTTT. Protein sequence: CASSLTGGWYTEAFF.

The chain employs TRBV9 and TRBJ2-7, with 7 bases matching TRBD2. Germline assignment: CDR1 SGDLS and CDR2 YYNGEE. The V and J ends lost 4 bases and 5 bases, in that order; junction bases with no gene match: 27. This CDR3 comprises 20 residues. This CDR3 reads CASSPGHPGLLLLRGDEQYF. CDR3 DNA sequence: TGTGCCAGCAGCCCTGGACACCCGGGACTACTACTCCTCCGGGGGGACGAGCAGTACTTC. The whole variable domain, filled in from reference TRBV9 and TRBJ2-7, reads DSGVTQTPKHLITATGQRVTLRCSPRSGDLSVYWYQQSLDQGLQFLIQYYNGEERAKGNILERFSAQQFPDLHSELNLSSLELGDSALYFCASSPGHPGLLLLRGDEQYFGPGTRLTVT.

The chain couples TRBV12-3 or TRBV12-4 to TRBJ1-5; D is undetermined. CDR3 length: 12 amino acids. The ends were cut back, 7 bases at V and 4 bases at J, with 8 bases in the middle. The CDR3 spells CASTDGNQPQHF. Here the CDR3 DNA reads TGTGCCAGCACGGACGGTAATCAGCCCCAGCATTTT.

The J gene is TRBJ1-5, the V gene TRBV30; TRBD1 aligns across 8 bases. Germline-derived CDR1 and CDR2 are GTSNPN and SVGIG (reference sequence). Unmatched junction bases numbered 5, after V lost 2 bases and J lost 5 bases. The CDR3 loop spans 14 amino acids. In DNA, the CDR3 is TGTGCCTGGAGTTCGGACAGGGCCTATCAGCCCCAGCATTTT. It codes for CAWSSDRAYQPQHF.

The chain is built from TRBV19 and TRBJ2-5; 11 positions agree with TRBD2. CDR1 is LNHDA, CDR2 SQIVND, per germline (reference sequence). With 5 bases clipped from V and 5 bases from J, the junction kept 4 bases outside the gene matches. The CDR3 length is 14 residues. CDR3 coding DNA: TGTGCCAGTAGTGGGGCTAGCGGGAGGGAGACCCAGTACTTC. This sequence encodes CASSGASGRETQYF.

This clone appeared once. V and J are TRBV27 and TRBJ2-7, with D hard to call. V was pared by 5 bases and J by 2 bases, with 10 bases between. The CDR3 has 13 residues. CDR1 and CDR2 from the germline V gene are MNHEY and SMNVEV (reference sequence). CDR3: CASSPRGPYEQYF. As DNA, the CDR3 is TGTGCCAGCAGTCCCCGCGGTCCCTACGAGCAGTACTTC.

The chain is built from TRBV7-7 and TRBJ2-1; 7 bases are shared with TRBD2. With V trimmed by 5 bases and J by 8 bases, 6 bases remained unmatched. Germline loops: CDR1 SSHAT, CDR2 FNYEAQ (reference sequence). CDR3 length: 13 residues. The CDR3 reads CASSPRGRDEQFF. DNA of the CDR3: TGTGCCAGCAGCCCTCGGGGGAGGGATGAGCAGTTCTTC.

The table lists this clone with a few counts. The J gene is TRBJ1-1, the V gene TRBV5-4, with a possible D match to TRBD1 (6 bases). The V end lost 4 bases, the J end lost 0 bases, and 13 bases lay between the germline ends. Germline-derived CDR1 and CDR2 are SGHNT and YYREEE (reference sequence). CDR3 length: 15 residues. The CDR3 region has the DNA TGTGCCAGCAGCCGGACAGTTTTCATGAACACTGAAGCTTTCTTT. Protein: CASSRTVFMNTEAFF.

This clone has just one count. The CDR3: CASSATGVGTGELFF. CDR3 coding DNA: TGTGCCAGCAGTGCGACAGGGGTGGGCACCGGGGAGCTGTTTTTT. V is TRBV6-2 or TRBV6-3 and J is TRBJ2-2; 8 bases match TRBD1. Germline V gene lookup returns CDR1 MNHEY and CDR2 SVGEGT. The CDR3 sequence is 15 residues long. With 5 bases clipped from V and 4 bases from J, the junction kept 6 bases outside the gene matches.

The genes are TRBV7-9 and TRBJ1-1; no definite D call. Between the trimmed V and J ends, which lost 6 bases and 6 bases, there was a span of 20 bases. The germline V gene encodes CDR1 SEHNR and CDR2 FQNEAQ (reference sequence). The CDR3 contains 15 residues. For the CDR3, the DNA is TGTGCCAGCAGAGAAGCTGGGCGCGGAGTACCTGAAGCTTTCTTT. The encoded protein is CASREAGRGVPEAFF.

The V gene is TRBV29-1, the J gene TRBJ1-1, with TRBD1 matching over 9 bases. The V and J ends lost 3 bases and 4 bases, in that order; junction bases with no gene match: 3. The CDR3 spans 13 residues. CDR1 is SQVTM, CDR2 ANQGSEA, per germline. The CDR3: CSVEGTGITEAFF. DNA of the CDR3: TGCAGCGTTGAGGGGACAGGGATCACTGAAGCTTTCTTT.

This chain links TRBV5-5 with TRBJ2-5, with 9 positions matching TRBD1. V shed 1 base, J shed 7 bases, and the junction held 14 bases outside the gene matches. Germline V lookup: CDR1 SGHKS, CDR2 YYEKEE (reference sequence). The length of the CDR3 is 17 residues. The CDR3 loop reads CASSLFWTGVVEGTQYF. CDR3 sequence (DNA): TGTGCCAGCAGCTTGTTTTGGACAGGGGTTGTTGAAGGGACCCAGTACTTC.

This rearrangement joins TRBV4-1 to TRBJ1-1; D is unclear. Trimming took 1 base from V and 1 from J, leaving 16 bases between them. CDR3 size: 17 residues. Germline CDR1 MGHRA, CDR2 YSYEKL. In nucleotides, the CDR3 is TGCGCCAGCAGCCAAGGGCCTGATGGGGTGCCGAACACTGAAGCTTTCTTT. This sequence encodes CASSQGPDGVPNTEAFF.

The chain is built from TRBV4-2 and TRBJ2-6; TRBD2 agrees at 13 bases. From germline, CDR1 is LGHNA and CDR2 YNFKEQ. Trimming at V came to 0 bases and at J to 5 bases, leaving 7 bases not matched to a gene. The CDR3 runs to 19 residues. In DNA form, the CDR3 reads TGTGCCAGCAGCCAAGACCAACTAGCGGGGGGGCGAAGGGCCAACGTCCTGACTTTC. Translating gives CASSQDQLAGGRRANVLTF.

The genes are TRBV18 and TRBJ2-1; D is possibly TRBD2 (6 bases). Germline V gene sequence: CDR1 KGHSH, CDR2 LQKENI. Trimming shortened V by 5 bases and J by 3 bases, and 14 bases separated the two germline ends. The CDR3 extends over 15 amino acids. The CDR3 coding sequence is TGTGCCAGCTCAAAGGGTCTAGCGAGCTACAATGAGCAGTTCTTC. This translates into CASSKGLASYNEQFF.

In DNA form, the CDR3 reads TGTGCCAGCAGCTTAGGGGTGGGGGAGAACACTGAAGCTTTCTTT. This encodes CASSLGVGENTEAFF. The chain is built from TRBV7-3 and TRBJ1-1, with a tentative D call TRBD1 (5 bases). The CDR3 contains 15 residues. Germline V gives CDR1 SGHTA, CDR2 FQGTGA. Trimming cost V 2 bases and J 1 base, with 11 bases left between them.

The J gene is TRBJ2-7, the V gene TRBV5-8; 9 bases map to TRBD1. The CDR3 consists of 15 residues. Germline CDR1 is SGHTS and CDR2 is YDEGEE. V was pared by 4 bases and J by 6 bases, with 11 bases of the junction left unmatched. CDR3 DNA sequence: TGTGCCAGCAGCCATCGGGACAGGGAACTGGTCGAGCAGTACTTC. Encoded protein: CASSHRDRELVEQYF.

The J gene is TRBJ2-7, the V gene TRBV15, with D perhaps being TRBD1 or TRBD2 (5 bases each). The V and J ends lost 0 bases and 1 base respectively, with 10 bases between them. This CDR3 spans 15 amino acids. The V gene's germline CDR1 is LNHNV and CDR2 YYDKDF (reference sequence). The CDR3 is CATSREGWGSYEQYF. CDR3 DNA sequence: TGTGCCACCAGCAGAGAGGGTTGGGGGTCCTACGAGCAGTACTTC.

The chain combines TRBV18 with TRBJ2-7; D is possibly TRBD1 (6 bases). This CDR3 has 15 amino acids. Germline V lookup: CDR1 KGHSH, CDR2 LQKENI. Trimming stripped 4 bases from V and 6 bases from J, with 19 bases between. The CDR3 region is CASSLSHGTTGEQYF. Written as DNA, the CDR3 is TGTGCCAGCTCACTGTCGCACGGGACAACAGGCGAGCAGTACTTC. Full variable domain (rest looked up from reference TRBV18 and TRBJ2-7): NAGVMQNPRHLVRRRGQEARLRCSPMKGHSHVYWYRQLPEEGLKFMVYLQKENIIDESGMPKERFSAEFPKEGPSILRIQQVVRGDSAAYFCASSLSHGTTGEQYFGPGTRLTVT.